A single sample is the source of the 17 T cell receptor beta chains below, sequenced in a study of blood T cell repertoires in COVID-19. Profiling relied on immunoSEQ multiplex PCR, and the TCRdb table lists in-frame clones only, not all of them. The table shows hundreds of thousands of clones, with approximately 86% occurring only once. Material: peripheral blood. Source of these receptors: an elderly man with acute or convalescent COVID-19.

The table lists this clone with a count of one. CDR3 coding DNA: TGTGCCAGCAGTTACCCCGGGACTAGCGGGGGGGCCATCTCCTACAATGAGCAGTTCTTC. Its translation is CASSYPGTSGGAISYNEQFF. V is TRBV6-2 or TRBV6-3 and J is TRBJ2-1; 16 bases line up with TRBD2. Trimming removed 2 bases from V and 0 bases from J; junction bases left unmatched: 7. The germline V gene encodes CDR1 MNHEY and CDR2 SVGEGT. This CDR3 is built from 20 residues.

The chain links TRBV3-1 (or the pseudogene TRBV3-2) to TRBJ2-1; a possible D gene is TRBD2 (6 bases). Trimming shortened V by 0 bases and J by 4 bases, and 10 bases separated the two germline ends. The CDR3 is 15 amino acids. Germline CDR1 is LGHDT and CDR2 is YNNKEL (reference sequence). CDR3 residues: CASSQDTAGYNEQFF. The CDR3 bases are TGTGCCAGCAGCCAAGATACGGCGGGGTACAATGAGCAGTTCTTC.

The rearrangement joins TRBV24-1 to TRBJ2-7, with a possible D match to TRBD2 (5 bases). The V end was cut by 4 bases, the J end by 6 bases, with 18 bases between. The CDR3 totals 15 residues. Germline loops: CDR1 KGHDR, CDR2 SFDVKD. The CDR3 loop reads CATSEGLRGWSEQYF. The CDR3 nucleotides read TGTGCCACCAGTGAGGGTCTTAGAGGGTGGAGCGAGCAGTACTTC.

The gene calls are TRBV6-5 and TRBJ1-5; 7 bases agree with TRBD1. Germline V lookup: CDR1 MNHEY, CDR2 SVGAGI. V lost 5 bases and J lost 2; bases outside the gene matches: 6. This CDR3 contains 15 residues. The CDR3 loop reads CASSRTGVRNQPQHF. CDR3 DNA sequence: TGTGCCAGCAGTAGAACAGGGGTGCGCAATCAGCCCCAGCATTTT.

The V gene is TRBV9, the J gene TRBJ1-1; 7 bases align to TRBD1. With V trimmed by 3 bases and J by 2 bases, 1 base remained unmatched. Germline values: CDR1 SGDLS, CDR2 YYNGEE. This CDR3 contains 13 residues. Here the CDR3 reads CASSAGGNTEAFF. For the CDR3, the DNA is TGTGCCAGCAGCGCAGGGGGAAACACTGAAGCTTTCTTT. The full variable domain, with the rest looked up from reference TRBV9 and TRBJ1-1, is DSGVTQTPKHLITATGQRVTLRCSPRSGDLSVYWYQQSLDQGLQFLIQYYNGEERAKGNILERFSAQQFPDLHSELNLSSLELGDSALYFCASSAGGNTEAFFGQGTRLTVV.

This chain links TRBV6-5 with TRBJ2-7; 11 nucleotides align to TRBD2. This CDR3 is built from 14 residues. Germline V gene sequence: CDR1 MNHEY, CDR2 SVGAGI. With V trimmed by 7 bases and J by 5 bases, 7 bases remained unmatched. The CDR3 bases are TGTGCCAGCACCCCAGGACTAGCGGGCCACGAGCAGTACTTC. Its protein product is CASTPGLAGHEQYF.

The genes are TRBV2 and TRBJ1-1, with D hard to call. CDR1 is SNHLY, CDR2 FYNNEI, per germline. The CDR3 is 13 residues long. V lost 4 bases to trimming and J lost 0 bases, with 6 bases between them. CDR3 in amino acids: CASSVAMNTEAFF. The CDR3 region has the DNA TGTGCCAGCAGTGTAGCCATGAACACTGAAGCTTTCTTT. Combining the CDR3 with reference TRBV2 and TRBJ1-1 gives the whole variable domain EPEVTQTPSHQVTQMGQEVILRCVPISNHLYFYWYRQILGQKVEFLVSFYNNEISEKSEIFDDQFSVERPDGSNFTLKIRSTKLEDSAMYFCASSVAMNTEAFFGQGTRLTVV.

The chain links TRBV6-2 or TRBV6-3 to TRBJ2-7, with D possibly TRBD1 on 6 matching bases. The ends were cut back, 4 bases at V and 5 bases at J, with 15 bases in the middle. The CDR3 spans 14 residues. From germline, CDR1 is MNHEY and CDR2 SVGEGT. CDR3 sequence (DNA): TGTGCCAGCAGTTGGTCCGGGGACACTGACGAGCAGTACTTC. It encodes CASSWSGDTDEQYF.

The rearrangement uses TRBV6-2 or TRBV6-3 and TRBJ2-7, with TRBD2 as a possible D gene (5 bases). CDR1 and CDR2 from the germline V gene are MNHEY and SVGEGT. The CDR3 runs 16 residues. Trimming took off 0 bases at V and 7 bases at J, with 19 bases between the two ends. The CDR3, as DNA: TGTGCCAGCAGTTACTCGCAAACAATTGTACGAGGGGAGCAGTACTTC. This codes for CASSYSQTIVRGEQYF.

The chain is built from TRBV29-1 and TRBJ2-2; 10 nucleotides line up with TRBD1. The CDR3 extends over 13 amino acids. From germline, CDR1 is SQVTM and CDR2 ANQGSEA. Trimming took 5 bases from V and 7 from J; bases not matched to a gene: 4. The CDR3 sequence is CSVRTGGSGELFF. CDR3 bases: TGCAGCGTTAGGACAGGGGGTAGCGGGGAGCTGTTTTTT.

The chain has TRBV18 and TRBJ2-7; the match to TRBD1 covers 9 bases. V trimming: 1 base; J trimming: 2 bases; junction bases outside the gene matches: 3. The CDR3 loop spans 15 amino acids. The germline gives CDR1 KGHSH, CDR2 LQKENI. The DNA of the CDR3 is TGTGCCAGCTCACCACGGACAGGGGAAACCTACGAGCAGTACTTC. Translation gives CASSPRTGETYEQYF.

The chain uses TRBV6-1 and TRBJ2-2; 7 positions match TRBD2. Germline V gene lookup returns CDR1 MNHNS and CDR2 SASEGT. The CDR3 loop spans 15 amino acids. The V segment lost 2 bases and the J segment 4 bases; nucleotides outside the gene matches: 4. DNA for the CDR3: TGTGCCAGCAGTGAATGGGGGGGGAGCACCGGGGAGCTGTTTTTT. Translating it yields CASSEWGGSTGELFF.

This clone has just one count. The chain couples TRBV29-1 to TRBJ2-7; maybe TRBD2 (6 bases). The germline V gene encodes CDR1 SQVTM and CDR2 ANQGSEA. Trimming took off 3 bases at V and 6 bases at J, with 18 bases between the two ends. The length of the CDR3 is 14 residues. CDR3 bases: TGCAGCGTTGATTCGGGACTCTCCATGGGCGAGCAGTACTTC. Residues: CSVDSGLSMGEQYF.

The chain joins TRBV19 to TRBJ2-3, with 10 bases that match TRBD2. The CDR3 covers 18 residues. The germline V gene has CDR1 LNHDA and CDR2 SQIVND (reference sequence). The V and J ends lost 0 bases and 3 bases, in that order; junction bases with no gene match: 9. The chain's CDR3 is CASSIDRIAGGLTDTQYF. In DNA form, the CDR3 reads TGTGCCAGTAGTATAGATCGAATAGCGGGGGGCCTTACAGATACGCAGTATTTT.

This clone was recorded a few times. This chain links TRBV4-2 with TRBJ2-3; D is possibly TRBD2 (6 bases). The germline V and J ends were trimmed by 3 bases and 4 bases, with 14 bases remaining between them. From germline, CDR1 is LGHNA and CDR2 YNFKEQ. This CDR3 contains 15 residues. The chain's CDR3 is CASSHPGRGADTQYF. The CDR3 DNA follows: TGTGCCAGCAGCCACCCGGGACGCGGGGCAGATACGCAGTATTTT.

The chain combines TRBV21-1 with TRBJ2-3; the D call of TRBD1 is as the table states it, not checked on the DNA. TRBV21-1 is flagged as a pseudogene. The CDR3 spans 15 residues. CDR3 in amino acids: CASSKAGRGVDTQYF. The DNA of the CDR3 is TGTGCCAGCAGCAAGGCGGGCAGGGGGGTGGATACGCAGTATTTT.

This chain connects TRBV7-2 to TRBJ2-7; tentative D call: TRBD1 (6 bases). Germline V CDR1 and CDR2: SGHTA, FQGNSA. The CDR3 sequence is 13 residues long. Trimming pared 3 bases from V and 6 bases from J, leaving 12 bases between. As DNA, the CDR3 is TGTGCCAGCAGCTTCCCAGGGGTTCCCGAGCAGTACTTC. Translating gives CASSFPGVPEQYF.